This TCR beta chain was retrieved from a study of Ad26.COV2.S vaccination and SARS-CoV-2 variants. The wider study: It was the COV1001 Ad26.COV2.S trial arm that included the donor.

Repertoires were generated with immunoSEQ multiplex PCR, while TCRdb's copy carries only in-frame clones and drops some. This table holds some 370,000 clones, 83% found once. The germline V and J ends were trimmed by 4 bases and 3 bases, with 3 bases remaining between them. The CDR3 extends over 11 amino acids. Germline V gene lookup returns CDR1 SEHNR and CDR2 FQNEAQ (reference sequence). Notes on the study in general: The analyses of TCR breadth and depth may have understated the size of total T cell responses. Non-spike TCR breadth showed similarity between vaccine and placebo recipients.

This clone was counted a few times. What it binds is unknown. The sample's treatment: some 20 received Ad26.COV2.S at low or high dose, single or two shots; about 5 received placebo; per-sample allocation not given. The investigators took samples on day 63 after the first vaccine or placebo injection. The sequenced sample was peripheral blood, obtained in a trial of Ad26.COV2.S vaccine versus placebo. The receptor was derived from a person between 18 and 65 years old who received the Ad26.COV2.S COVID-19 vaccine or a placebo. The V and J genes are TRBV7-9 and TRBJ1-2, with unresolved D. This CDR3 reads CASSSHYGYTF. The CDR3 nucleotides read TGTGCCAGCAGCTCCCACTATGGCTACACCTTC.